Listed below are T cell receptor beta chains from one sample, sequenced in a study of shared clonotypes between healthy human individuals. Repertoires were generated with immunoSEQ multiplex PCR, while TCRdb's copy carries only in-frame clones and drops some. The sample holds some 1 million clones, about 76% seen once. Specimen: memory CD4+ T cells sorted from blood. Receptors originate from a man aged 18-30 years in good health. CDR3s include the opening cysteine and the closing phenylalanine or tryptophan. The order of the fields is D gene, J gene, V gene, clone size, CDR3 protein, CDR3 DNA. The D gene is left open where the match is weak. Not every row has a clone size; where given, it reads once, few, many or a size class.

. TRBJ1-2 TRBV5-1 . CASSPMTSDYGYTF TGCGCCAGCAGCCCCATGACTTCGGACTATGGCTACACCTTC
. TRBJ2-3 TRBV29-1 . CSAMGRQSTDTQYF TGCAGCGCCATGGGTCGCCAAAGCACAGATACGCAGTATTTT
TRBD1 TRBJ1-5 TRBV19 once CASATTGSYQPQHF TGTGCCAGTGCGACGACAGGGAGCTATCAGCCCCAGCATTTT
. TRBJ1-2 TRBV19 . CASSINRADGYTF TGTGCCAGTAGTATTAACAGGGCTGATGGCTACACCTTC
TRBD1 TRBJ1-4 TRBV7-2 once CASRRGPGGREKLFF TGTGCCAGCAGGCGAGGACCAGGGGGACGGGAAAAACTGTTTTTT
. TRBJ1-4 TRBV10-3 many CAISDGLTGEKLFF TGTGCCATCAGTGACGGACTCACTGGGGAAAAACTGTTTTTT
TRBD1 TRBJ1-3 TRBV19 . CASRSTGESSGNTIYF TGTGCCAGTAGGAGTACAGGGGAATCGTCTGGAAACACCATATATTTT
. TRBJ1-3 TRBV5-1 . CASRGGSEDTIYF TGCGCCAGCAGGGGAGGAAGTGAGGACACCATATATTTT
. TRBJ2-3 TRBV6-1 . CASAETTAYF TGTGCCAGCGCGGAGACGACGGCGTATTTT
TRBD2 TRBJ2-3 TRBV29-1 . CSVKKGLAGGTDTQYF TGCAGCGTAAAGAAGGGGCTAGCGGGGGGCACAGATACGCAGTATTTT
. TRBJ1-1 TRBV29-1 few CSTRQLMNTEAFF TGCAGCACTAGACAGCTCATGAACACTGAAGCTTTCTTT
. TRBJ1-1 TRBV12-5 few CASGSQGGTEAFF TGTGCTAGTGGTTCACAGGGAGGCACTGAAGCTTTCTTT
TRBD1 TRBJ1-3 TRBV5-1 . CASRTGVGNTIYF TGCGCCAGCAGAACAGGGGTCGGAAACACCATATATTTT
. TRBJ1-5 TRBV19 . CASRGESGTRNQPQHF TGTGCCAGTCGTGGGGAATCCGGGACAAGGAATCAGCCCCAGCATTTT
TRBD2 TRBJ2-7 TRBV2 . CASSEGRAPLPPYF TGTGCCAGCAGTGAGGGGAGGGCCCCACTCCCCCCGTACTTC
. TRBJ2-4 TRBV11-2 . CASSLSQNIQYF TGTGCCAGCAGCTTAAGCCAAAACATTCAGTACTTC
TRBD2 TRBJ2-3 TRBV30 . CAWSRTSGTTGGQYF TGTGCCTGGAGTAGGACTAGCGGGACGACGGGTGGGCAGTATTTT
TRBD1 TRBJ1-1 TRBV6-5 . CASSYPGGSPEAFF TGTGCCAGCAGTTACCCAGGGGGGAGCCCTGAAGCTTTCTTT
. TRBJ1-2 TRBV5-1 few CASSVDGTNYGYTF TGCGCCAGCAGCGTAGACGGGACTAACTATGGCTACACCTTC
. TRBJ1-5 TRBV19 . CASTTGHGYSNQPQHF TGTGCCAGTACCACGGGACACGGATATAGCAATCAGCCCCAGCATTTT
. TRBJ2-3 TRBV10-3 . CAIQEARTQYF TGTGCCATCCAAGAGGCCCGGACGCAGTATTTT
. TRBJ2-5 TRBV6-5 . CASSRGADQETQYF TGTGCCAGCAGCCGCGGGGCGGATCAAGAGACCCAGTACTTC
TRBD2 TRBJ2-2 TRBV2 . CASSPLAGTVGELFF TGTGCCAGCAGTCCACTAGCGGGTACGGTGGGAGAGCTGTTTTTT
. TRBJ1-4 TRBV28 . CASRHRETKLFF TGTGCCAGCAGACACAGGGAGACCAAACTGTTTTTT
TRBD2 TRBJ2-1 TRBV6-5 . CASTSGTSGRNEQFF TGTGCCAGCACCTCCGGGACTAGCGGGAGAAATGAGCAGTTCTTC
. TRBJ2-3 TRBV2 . CASSADSTDTQYF TGTGCCAGCAGCGCCGACAGCACAGATACGCAGTATTTT
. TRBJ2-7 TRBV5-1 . CASSLGTVNEQYF TGCGCCAGCAGCTTGGGGACAGTCAACGAGCAGTACTTC
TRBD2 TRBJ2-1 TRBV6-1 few CASSELHVSGRALYNEQFF TGTGCCAGCAGTGAACTACACGTTAGCGGGAGGGCCCTCTACAATGAGCAGTTCTTC
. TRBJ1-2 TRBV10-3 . CAISGSSYGYTF TGTGCCATCAGTGGCAGCTCCTATGGCTACACCTTC
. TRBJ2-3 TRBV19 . CASRRAGDTQYF TGTGCCAGTAGAAGGGCGGGAGATACGCAGTATTTT
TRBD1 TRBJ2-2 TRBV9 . CASRTGVAGELFF TGTGCCAGCAGGACAGGGGTCGCCGGGGAGCTGTTTTTT
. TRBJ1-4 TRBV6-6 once CASSLLAAEKLFF TGTGCCAGCAGTTTACTGGCTGCTGAAAAACTGTTTTTT
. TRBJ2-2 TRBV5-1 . CASSTSGELFF TGCGCCAGCTCCACATCCGGGGAGCTGTTTTTT
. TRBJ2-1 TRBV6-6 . CASSYPAGGNNEQFF TGTGCCAGCAGTTACCCTGCCGGCGGGAACAATGAGCAGTTCTTC
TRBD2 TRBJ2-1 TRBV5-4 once CASSLVAPSGSEQFF TGTGCCAGCAGCTTGGTGGCACCTAGCGGGAGCGAGCAGTTCTTC
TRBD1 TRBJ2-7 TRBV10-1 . CASARGRTGEQYF TGCGCCAGCGCGAGGGGGCGGACGGGGGAGCAGTACTTC
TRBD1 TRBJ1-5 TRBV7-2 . CASSFGTAFLLNQPQHF TGTGCCAGCAGCTTCGGGACAGCTTTTTTACTCAATCAGCCCCAGCATTTT
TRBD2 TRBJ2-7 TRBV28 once CASSFPGGGDEQYF TGTGCCAGCTCCTTCCCGGGCGGGGGGGATGAGCAGTACTTC
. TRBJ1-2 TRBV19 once CASSPKRTTPYGYTF TGTGCCAGTTCCCCCAAACGGACCACCCCTTATGGCTACACCTTC
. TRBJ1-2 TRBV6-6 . CASRLNGGQTIGYTF TGTGCCAGCAGATTAAACGGCGGACAAACTATAGGCTACACCTTC
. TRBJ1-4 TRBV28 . CASSLISGRTVEKLFF TGTGCCAGCAGTCTTATATCAGGGAGGACGGTAGAAAAACTGTTTTTT
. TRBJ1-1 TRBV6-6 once CASRRTKNTEAFF TGTGCCAGCAGGAGAACAAAGAACACTGAAGCTTTCTTT
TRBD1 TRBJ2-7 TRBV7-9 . CASSSGTERSEQYF TGTGCCAGCAGCTCCGGGACAGAAAGGAGCGAGCAGTACTTC
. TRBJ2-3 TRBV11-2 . CASSFGQNTDTQYF TGTGCCAGCAGTTTTGGACAGAACACAGATACGCAGTATTTT
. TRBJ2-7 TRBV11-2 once CASRSDRAYEQYF TGTGCCAGCAGATCTGACCGGGCCTACGAGCAGTACTTC
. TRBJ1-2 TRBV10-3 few CATSEVGNGYTF TGTGCCACCAGTGAGGTGGGTAATGGCTACACCTTC
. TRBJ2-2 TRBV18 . CASSPNKDRELFF TGTGCCAGCTCACCAAACAAGGACCGGGAGCTGTTTTTT
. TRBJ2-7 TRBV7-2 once CASSLGGDPNEQYF TGTGCCAGCAGCTTAGGGGGGGACCCCAACGAGCAGTACTTC
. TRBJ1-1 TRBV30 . CACSWGTEAFF TGTGCCTGCAGTTGGGGTACTGAAGCTTTCTTT